Below, 3 T cell receptor beta chains from the same sample are listed, as sequenced in a study of siplizumab effects on memory and regulatory T cells. The repertoire was sequenced with immunoSEQ multiplex PCR; TCRdb's copy has only in-frame clones and lacks some. This repertoire shows around 86,000 clones, approximately 95% found once; its top ten account for roughly 0.3%. The sample taken for sequencing was non-Treg CD4+ T cells sorted from blood. The receptors here all came from a human donor in good health.

The chain carries TRBV30 and TRBJ1-2; no clear D gene. Trimming shortened V by 0 bases and J by 7 bases, and 9 bases separated the two germline ends. CDR3 length equals 12 residues. Germline-derived CDR1 and CDR2 are GTSNPN and SVGIG (reference sequence). In DNA, the CDR3 is TGTGCCTGGAGTGTGACTAAGAGTGGCTACACCTTC. Its translation: CAWSVTKSGYTF.

V and J are TRBV11-2 and TRBJ1-6; no reliable D call. This CDR3 region has 15 residues. V lost 7 bases to trimming and J lost 6 bases, with 16 bases between them. The germline gives CDR1 SGHAT, CDR2 FQNNGV. The CDR3 protein is CASKTGSLGNSPLHF. CDR3 in DNA: TGTGCCAGCAAGACGGGTAGTTTGGGTAATTCACCCCTCCACTTT.

The rearrangement joins TRBV6-1 to TRBJ2-3, with 7 bases lining up with TRBD1. The trim removed 2 bases at V and 2 bases at J, leaving 7 bases unmatched. Germline V lookup: CDR1 MNHNS, CDR2 SASEGT. The CDR3 runs to 16 residues. The CDR3: CASSEHGTASTDTQYF. Here the CDR3 DNA reads TGTGCCAGCAGTGAACACGGGACAGCCTCCACAGATACGCAGTATTTT.